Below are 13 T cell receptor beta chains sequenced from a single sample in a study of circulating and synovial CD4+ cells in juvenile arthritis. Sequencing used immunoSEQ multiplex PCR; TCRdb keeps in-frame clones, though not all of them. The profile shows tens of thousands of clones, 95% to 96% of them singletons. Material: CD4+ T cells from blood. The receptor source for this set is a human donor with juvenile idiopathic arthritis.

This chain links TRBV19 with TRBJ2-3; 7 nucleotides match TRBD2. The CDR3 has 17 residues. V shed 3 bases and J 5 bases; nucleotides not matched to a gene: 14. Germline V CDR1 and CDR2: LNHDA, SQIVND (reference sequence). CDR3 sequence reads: CASSIIHGGGPGDTQYF. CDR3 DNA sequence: TGTGCCAGTAGTATCATTCACGGGGGAGGGCCGGGAGATACGCAGTATTTT.

Here the CDR3 reads CATSREPQAEAFF. CDR3 DNA sequence: TGTGCCACCAGCAGAGAACCCCAGGCTGAAGCTTTCTTT. The chain couples TRBV15 to TRBJ1-1; D not resolved. CDR1 is LNHNV, CDR2 YYDKDF, per germline (reference sequence). This CDR3 is built from 13 residues. The germline V and J ends were trimmed by 0 bases and 6 bases, with 8 bases remaining between them.

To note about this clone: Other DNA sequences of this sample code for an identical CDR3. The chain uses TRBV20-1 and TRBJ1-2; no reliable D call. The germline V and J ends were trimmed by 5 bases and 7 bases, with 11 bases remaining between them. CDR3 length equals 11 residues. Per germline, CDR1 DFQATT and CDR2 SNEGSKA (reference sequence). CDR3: CSARVRLGYTF. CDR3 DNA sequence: TGCAGTGCTCGTGTCAGGCTTGGCTACACCTTC.

The CDR3 protein is CASSQQAYNEQFF. CDR3 in DNA: TGCGCCAGCAGCCAACAGGCCTACAATGAGCAGTTCTTC. The chain combines TRBV5-1 with TRBJ2-1; maybe TRBD1 (5 bases). Trimming removed 4 bases from V and 2 bases from J, with 7 bases in between. This CDR3 has 13 amino acids. Germline loops: CDR1 SGHRS, CDR2 YFSETQ.

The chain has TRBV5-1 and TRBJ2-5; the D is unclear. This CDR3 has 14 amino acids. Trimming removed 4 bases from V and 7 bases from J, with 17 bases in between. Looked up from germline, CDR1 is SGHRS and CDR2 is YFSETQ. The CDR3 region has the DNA TGCGCCAGCAGCGCGGAGACCGCCCCCGGGACCCAGTACTTC. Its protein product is CASSAETAPGTQYF. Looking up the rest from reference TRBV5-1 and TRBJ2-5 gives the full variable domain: KAGVTQTPRYLIKTRGQQVTLSCSPISGHRSVSWYQQTPGQGLQFLFEYFSETQRNKGNFPGRFSGRQFSNSRSEMNVSTLELGDSALYLCASSAETAPGTQYFGPGTRLLVL.

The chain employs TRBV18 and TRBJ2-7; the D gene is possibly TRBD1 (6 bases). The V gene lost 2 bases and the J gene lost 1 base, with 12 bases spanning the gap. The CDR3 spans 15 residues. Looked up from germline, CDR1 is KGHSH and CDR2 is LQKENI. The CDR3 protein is CASSPFKGDSYEQYF. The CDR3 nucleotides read TGTGCCAGCTCACCATTTAAGGGGGATTCCTACGAGCAGTACTTC. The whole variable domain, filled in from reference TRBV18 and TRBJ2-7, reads NAGVMQNPRHLVRRRGQEARLRCSPMKGHSHVYWYRQLPEEGLKFMVYLQKENIIDESGMPKERFSAEFPKEGPSILRIQQVVRGDSAAYFCASSPFKGDSYEQYFGPGTRLTVT.

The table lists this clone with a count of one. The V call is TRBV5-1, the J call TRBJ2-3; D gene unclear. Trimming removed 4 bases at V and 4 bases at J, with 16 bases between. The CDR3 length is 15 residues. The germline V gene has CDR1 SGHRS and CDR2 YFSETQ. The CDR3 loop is CASSPLASSSDTQYF. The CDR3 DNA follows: TGCGCCAGCAGCCCCCTCGCGAGCTCATCAGATACGCAGTATTTT.

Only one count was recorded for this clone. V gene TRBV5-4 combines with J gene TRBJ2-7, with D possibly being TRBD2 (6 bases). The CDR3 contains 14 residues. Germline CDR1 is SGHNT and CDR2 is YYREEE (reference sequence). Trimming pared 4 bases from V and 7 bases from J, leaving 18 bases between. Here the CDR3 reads CASSSRDSGREQYF. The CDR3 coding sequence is TGTGCCAGCAGCAGCCGGGACTCAGGGAGGGAGCAGTACTTC.

CDR3 coding DNA: TGTGCCAGGACCCGGGTCTTTTCCGGGGCCAACGTCCTGACTTTC. Translated, it gives CARTRVFSGANVLTF. This sequence joins TRBV7-9 and TRBJ2-6; D not resolved. This CDR3 spans 15 amino acids. V lost 9 bases and J 4 bases, leaving 16 bases between the germline ends. CDR1 and CDR2 (germline): SEHNR, FQNEAQ (reference sequence). Together with reference TRBV7-9 and TRBJ2-6, the CDR3 gives the full variable domain: DTGVSQNPRHKITKRGQNVTFRCDPISEHNRLYWYRQTLGQGPEFLTYFQNEAQLEKSRLLSDRFSAERPKGSFSTLEIQRTEQGDSAMYLCARTRVFSGANVLTFGAGSRLTVL.

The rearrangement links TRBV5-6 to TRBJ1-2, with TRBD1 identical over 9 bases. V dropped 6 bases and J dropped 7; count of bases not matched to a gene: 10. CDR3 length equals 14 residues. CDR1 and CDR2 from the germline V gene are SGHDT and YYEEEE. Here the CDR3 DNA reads TGTGCCAGCAACCCCGGGACAGGGTTAAGTGGCTACACCTTC. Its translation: CASNPGTGLSGYTF.

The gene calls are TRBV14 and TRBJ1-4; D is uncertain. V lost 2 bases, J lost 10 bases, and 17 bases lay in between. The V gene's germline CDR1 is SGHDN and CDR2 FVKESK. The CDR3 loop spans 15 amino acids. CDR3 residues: CASSQHSGAPSKLFF. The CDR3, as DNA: TGTGCCAGCAGCCAACACTCTGGAGCCCCCTCAAAACTGTTTTTT.

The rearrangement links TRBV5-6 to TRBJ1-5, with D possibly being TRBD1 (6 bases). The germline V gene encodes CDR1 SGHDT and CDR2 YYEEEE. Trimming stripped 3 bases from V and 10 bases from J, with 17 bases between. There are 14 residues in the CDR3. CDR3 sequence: CASSSTGMSTPQHF. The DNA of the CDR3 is TGTGCCAGCAGCTCAACAGGGATGAGTACACCCCAGCATTTT.

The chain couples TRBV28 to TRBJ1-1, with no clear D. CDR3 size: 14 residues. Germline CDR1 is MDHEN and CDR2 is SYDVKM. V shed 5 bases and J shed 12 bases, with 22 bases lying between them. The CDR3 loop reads CASSPPERLLGSFF. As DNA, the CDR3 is TGTGCCAGCAGTCCCCCCGAGCGGCTCCTTGGGTCTTTCTTT.